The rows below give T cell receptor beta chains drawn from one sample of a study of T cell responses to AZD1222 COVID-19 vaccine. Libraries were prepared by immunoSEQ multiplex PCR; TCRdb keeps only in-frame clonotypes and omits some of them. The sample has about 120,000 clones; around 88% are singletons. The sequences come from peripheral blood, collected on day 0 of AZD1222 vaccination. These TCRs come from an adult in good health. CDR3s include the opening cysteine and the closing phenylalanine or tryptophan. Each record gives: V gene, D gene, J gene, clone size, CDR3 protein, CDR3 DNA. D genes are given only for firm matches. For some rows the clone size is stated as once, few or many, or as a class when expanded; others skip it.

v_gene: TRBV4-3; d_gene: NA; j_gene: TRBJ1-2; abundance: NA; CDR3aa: CASSQAGGTYGGYTF; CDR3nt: TGCGCCAGCAGCCAGGCTGGGGGCACATATGGAGGCTACACCTTC
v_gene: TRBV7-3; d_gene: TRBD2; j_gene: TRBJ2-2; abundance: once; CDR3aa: CASSFNSGASGELFF; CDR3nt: TGTGCCAGCAGCTTTAATAGCGGGGCATCCGGGGAGCTGTTTTTT
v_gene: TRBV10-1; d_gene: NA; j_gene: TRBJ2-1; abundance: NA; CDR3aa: CARKKHRNTSYNEQFF; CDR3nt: TGCGCCAGGAAAAAACACAGGAATACCTCCTACAATGAGCAGTTCTTC
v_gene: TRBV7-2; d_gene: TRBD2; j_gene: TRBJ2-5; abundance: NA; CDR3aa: CASSDRRLAGGSETQYF; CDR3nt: TGTGCCAGCAGCGACAGGCGACTAGCGGGAGGGTCAGAGACCCAGTACTTC
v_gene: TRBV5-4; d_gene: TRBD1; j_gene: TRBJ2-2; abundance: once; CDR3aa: CASSLGDSGELFF; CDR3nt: TGTGCCAGCAGCTTGGGGGACAGCGGGGAGCTGTTTTTT
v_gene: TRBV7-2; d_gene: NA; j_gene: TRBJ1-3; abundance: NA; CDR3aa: CASSFNQADSGNTIYF; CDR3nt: TGTGCCAGCAGCTTCAACCAGGCCGACTCTGGAAACACCATATATTTT
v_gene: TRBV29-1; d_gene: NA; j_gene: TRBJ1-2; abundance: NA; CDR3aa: CSVEVPDRYGYTF; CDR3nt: TGCAGCGTTGAAGTTCCCGACAGATATGGCTACACCTTC
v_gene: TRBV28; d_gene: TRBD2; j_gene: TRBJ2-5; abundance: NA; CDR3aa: CASSRDYSRETQYF; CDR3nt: TGTGCCAGCAGCAGGGACTATAGTCGAGAGACCCAGTACTTC
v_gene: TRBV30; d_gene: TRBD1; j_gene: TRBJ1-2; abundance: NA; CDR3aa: CASAGTGNYGYTF; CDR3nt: TGTGCCTCCGCCGGGACAGGCAACTATGGCTACACCTTC
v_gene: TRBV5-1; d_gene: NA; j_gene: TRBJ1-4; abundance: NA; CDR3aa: CASSSGRSGEKLFF; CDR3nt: TGCGCCAGCAGCTCCGGACGCAGTGGCGAAAAACTGTTTTTT
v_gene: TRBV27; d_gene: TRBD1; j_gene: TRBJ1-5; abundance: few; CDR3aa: CASSLSGRGINQPQHF; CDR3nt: TGTGCCAGCAGTTTATCGGGCAGGGGGATCAATCAGCCCCAGCATTTT
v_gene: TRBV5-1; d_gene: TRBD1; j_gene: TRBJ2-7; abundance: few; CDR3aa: CASSGTGGSYEQYF; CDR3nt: TGCGCCAGCAGCGGGACAGGGGGATCCTACGAGCAGTACTTC
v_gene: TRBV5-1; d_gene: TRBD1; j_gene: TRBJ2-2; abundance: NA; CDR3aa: CASRTDRVGTGELFF; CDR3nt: TGCGCCAGCAGGACTGACAGGGTGGGGACCGGGGAGCTGTTTTTT
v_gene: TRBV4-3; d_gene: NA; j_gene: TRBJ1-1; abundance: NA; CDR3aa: CASSQQSYTEAFF; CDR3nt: TGCGCCAGCAGCCAGCAGAGCTACACTGAAGCTTTCTTT
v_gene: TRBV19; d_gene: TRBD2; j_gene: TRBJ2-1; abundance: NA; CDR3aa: CASSLGGAGVNEQFF; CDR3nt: TGTGCCAGTAGTCTCGGGGGAGCGGGGGTCAATGAGCAGTTCTTC